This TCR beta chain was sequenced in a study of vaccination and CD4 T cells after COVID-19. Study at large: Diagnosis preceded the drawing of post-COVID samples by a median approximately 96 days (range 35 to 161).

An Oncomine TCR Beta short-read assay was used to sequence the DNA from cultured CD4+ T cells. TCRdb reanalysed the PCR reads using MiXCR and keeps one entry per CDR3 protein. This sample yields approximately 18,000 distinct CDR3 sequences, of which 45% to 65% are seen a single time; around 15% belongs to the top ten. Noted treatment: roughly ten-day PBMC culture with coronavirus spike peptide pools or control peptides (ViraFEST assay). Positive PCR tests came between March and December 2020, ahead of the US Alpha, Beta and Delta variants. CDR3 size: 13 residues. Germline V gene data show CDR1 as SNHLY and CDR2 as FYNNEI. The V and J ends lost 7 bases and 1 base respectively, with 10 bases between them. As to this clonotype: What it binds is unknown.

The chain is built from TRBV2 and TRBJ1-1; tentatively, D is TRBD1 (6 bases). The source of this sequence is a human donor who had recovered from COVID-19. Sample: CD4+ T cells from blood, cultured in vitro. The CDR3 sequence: CASTQQGNTEAFF. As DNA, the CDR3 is TGTGCCAGCACCCAACAGGGGAACACTGAAGCTTTCTTT.